This T cell receptor beta chain is drawn from a study of blood T cell repertoires in COVID-19. Study details: Samples taken during acute and convalescent COVID-19 were collected in the United States, Italy and Spain. Sources were T cells, B-cell-depleted T cells, or PBMCs; the material itself was cDNA or gDNA.

In the original processing: Scientists estimated how many nucleated cells there were by amplifying reference gene primers. Method: immunoSEQ multiplex PCR; TCRdb's copy keeps in-frame clones and lacks some. V and J calls and clone size are given by that table; D and trimming were obtained from the DNA. The sample records 78,000 or so clones, about four fifths being singletons. Deletions cut 5 bases from V and 2 bases from J, with 20 bases between. Germline V lookup: CDR1 MNHNY, CDR2 SVGAGI (reference sequence). The CDR3 contains 17 residues. The chain carries TRBV6-6 and TRBJ2-3, with a tentative D call TRBD2 (6 bases). The clonotype originates from a human donor in a cohort sampled during active COVID-19. Material: peripheral blood. CDR3 in amino acids: CASSPGGLVGDTDTQYF. CDR3 DNA: TGTGCCAGCAGTCCCGGAGGGCTAGTAGGGGACACAGATACGCAGTATTTT.